This T cell receptor beta chain was captured in a study of blood T cell repertoires in COVID-19. About the research overall: The study drew acute and convalescent COVID-19 samples from the United States, Italy and Spain.

Per the original methods: Amplifying reference gene primers gave estimates of nucleated cell counts. Sequencing was performed with immunoSEQ multiplex PCR; in TCRdb, only in-frame clones are kept and a portion is missing. Clone size and V and J calls were adopted from that table, with D and trimming inferred from the DNA. The profile shows roughly 350,000 clones, 70% to 90% of them singletons. The sequenced sample was peripheral blood. This TCR was recovered from a woman in her 30s with COVID-19, enrolled during active disease.

The CDR3 is CASSGPGLARYEQYF. CDR3 nucleotides: TGTGCCAGCAGCGGTCCGGGACTAGCCCGGTACGAGCAGTACTTC. The gene calls are TRBV9 and TRBJ2-7; 9 bases line up with TRBD2. This CDR3 has 15 residues. Losses at the gene ends were 3 bases for V and 4 bases for J; bases not matched to a gene: 8. The germline CDR1 and CDR2 sequences are SGDLS and YYNGEE.